The next 10 T cell receptor beta chains were all read from a single sample in a study of human versus mouse CDR3 diversity and MHC coevolution. Repertoires were generated with immunoSEQ multiplex PCR, while TCRdb's copy carries only in-frame clones and drops some. The table shows about 60,000 clones, with roughly 94% occurring only once. Sample: naive CD4+ T cells from blood. Specified subset: CD45RO-negative CD62L-positive naive CD4 T cells. Every receptor here comes from a person between 60 and 70 years old in good health.

The chain uses TRBV19 and TRBJ1-5, with D perhaps TRBD1 (5 bases). V was shortened by 3 bases and J by 0 bases, with 12 bases between the two germline ends. The CDR3 has 16 amino acids. Germline-derived CDR1 and CDR2 are LNHDA and SQIVND (reference sequence). CDR3 protein: CASSIRTYYSNQPQHF. The CDR3 DNA follows: TGTGCCAGTAGTATTCGGACATATTATAGCAATCAGCCCCAGCATTTT. Filled out from reference TRBV19 and TRBJ1-5, the complete variable domain reads DGGITQSPKYLFRKEGQNVTLSCEQNLNHDAMYWYRQDPGQGLRLIYYSQIVNDFQKGDIAEGYSVSREKKESFPLTVTSAQKNPTAFYLCASSIRTYYSNQPQHFGDGTRLSIL.

The count of this clone is one. This chain connects TRBV19 to TRBJ1-5, with unresolved D. Germline lookup yields CDR1 LNHDA and CDR2 SQIVND (reference sequence). V shed 10 bases and J shed 4 bases, with 11 bases lying between them. The CDR3 has 12 residues. The CDR3 region is CATSGSNQPQHF. The CDR3 DNA reads TGTGCCACCTCAGGCTCGAATCAGCCCCAGCATTTT.

The V call is TRBV5-5, the J call TRBJ2-3; the D gene is possibly TRBD1 (6 bases). Germline V lookup: CDR1 SGHKS, CDR2 YYEKEE (reference sequence). Trimming stripped 3 bases from V and 1 base from J, with 15 bases between. This CDR3 has 16 amino acids. Here the CDR3 reads CASSWNTRGGTDTQYF. Written as DNA, the CDR3 is TGTGCCAGCAGCTGGAACACCAGGGGCGGCACAGATACGCAGTATTTT.

The rearrangement links TRBV29-1 to TRBJ1-1, with 9 nucleotides matching TRBD1. Per the germline V gene, CDR1 is SQVTM and CDR2 is ANQGSEA. The CDR3 covers 13 residues. V lost 4 bases, J lost 0 bases, and 0 bases stayed unmatched. CDR3 nucleotides: TGCAGCGTTGGGACAGGGGTGAACACTGAAGCTTTCTTT. Residues: CSVGTGVNTEAFF.

This clone was detected once. The chain has TRBV5-1 and TRBJ1-1; 7 bases match TRBD1. Germline CDR1 and CDR2: SGHRS and YFSETQ. The CDR3 spans 14 residues. The ends lost 2 bases at V and 4 bases at J; junction bases unmatched: 5. The CDR3 loop reads CASSLQGFGTEAFF. The CDR3 nucleotides read TGCGCCAGCAGCTTACAGGGGTTTGGCACTGAAGCTTTCTTT.

The rearrangement joins TRBV19 to TRBJ2-3; D perhaps matches TRBD2 (6 bases). This CDR3 comprises 14 residues. Germline CDR1 reads LNHDA; CDR2 reads SQIVND (reference sequence). V lost 4 bases and J 5 bases, leaving 13 bases between the germline ends. CDR3 DNA: TGTGCCAGTAGTAAGGGACTGTCGGGAGATACGCAGTATTTT. Translating it yields CASSKGLSGDTQYF.

The chain has TRBV7-6 and TRBJ2-1, with D perhaps matching TRBD2 (5 bases). CDR3 length: 13 amino acids. In germline, CDR1 is SGHVS, CDR2 FNYEAQ. V lost 1 base and J 7 bases, leaving 8 bases between the germline ends. In DNA form, the CDR3 reads TGTGCCAGCAGCTTAGGACCGGGGAATGAGCAGTTCTTC. Translated: CASSLGPGNEQFF. The whole variable domain, remainder taken from reference TRBV7-6 and TRBJ2-1, is GAGVSQSPRYKVTKRGQDVALRCDPISGHVSLYWYRQALGQGPEFLTYFNYEAQQDKSGLPNDRFSAERPEGSISTLTIQRTEQRDSAMYRCASSLGPGNEQFFGPGTRLTVL.

The chain joins TRBV11-3 to TRBJ2-2; 9 bases match TRBD1. There are 15 residues in the CDR3. V gave up 3 bases and J gave up 5 bases; unmatched junction bases: 4. The germline gives CDR1 SGHNT, CDR2 YENEEA. The CDR3 spells CASSLGQGITGELFF. The CDR3 region has the DNA TGTGCCAGCAGCTTGGGACAGGGAATAACCGGGGAGCTGTTTTTT.

This clone has only one observation. The chain uses TRBV18 and TRBJ2-3; 8 positions agree with TRBD1. Germline V CDR1 and CDR2: KGHSH, LQKENI. The CDR3 has 16 residues. The V segment lost 4 bases and the J segment 3 bases; nucleotides outside the gene matches: 9. The CDR3 region is CASSHSGTGSTDTQYF. As DNA, the CDR3 is TGTGCCAGCTCACATTCCGGGACAGGTAGTACAGATACGCAGTATTTT.

The rearrangement joins TRBV30 to TRBJ1-2, with a possible D match to TRBD1 (5 bases). V was shortened by 1 base and J by 4 bases, with 16 bases between the two germline ends. Germline V gene sequence: CDR1 GTSNPN, CDR2 SVGIG (reference sequence). This CDR3 comprises 15 residues. The CDR3 loop is CAWSEVQGSPYGYTF. Here the CDR3 DNA reads TGTGCCTGGAGTGAGGTCCAGGGCTCTCCCTATGGCTACACCTTC.